Below are 5 T cell receptor beta chains sequenced from a single sample in a study of blood T cells in healthy people across ages. With a J-beta primer mix and a sample-barcoded 5' primer, a second PCR ran 7 to 11 cycles. TCRdb re-called the 5' RACE reads with MiXCR, one entry per CDR3 protein. The repertoire holds fewer than 900,000 distinct CDR3 sequences, with around 46% as singletons. The sequenced sample was blood. These receptors all stem from a woman aged 60-75 years in good health.

The rearrangement joins TRBV12-5 to TRBJ2-7, with 9 bases identical to TRBD1. Germline CDR1 reads LGHNT; CDR2 reads FRNRAP. The CDR3 runs to 16 residues. Losses at the gene ends were 4 bases for V and 6 bases for J; bases not matched to a gene: 13. The CDR3 nucleotides are TGTGCTAGTGGTTCCTCCCCTAACAGGGGGCTGGTCGAGCAGTACTTC. It encodes CASGSSPNRGLVEQYF.

This clonotype was seen just once. The V and J genes are TRBV10-3 and TRBJ2-1; 7 nucleotides match TRBD1. V shed 8 bases, J shed 5 bases, and the junction held 3 bases outside the gene matches. Per germline, CDR1 ENHRY and CDR2 SYGVKD. The CDR3 covers 12 residues. Here the CDR3 reads CAIDRADNEQFF. The CDR3 DNA reads as TGTGCCATCGACAGGGCCGACAATGAGCAGTTCTTC.

This clonotype was observed a handful of times. V and J are TRBV9 and TRBJ2-3; D is undetermined. Per germline, CDR1 SGDLS and CDR2 YYNGEE. With 2 bases removed from V and 1 base from J, the gap between germline ends came to 5 bases. CDR3 length: 13 amino acids. CDR3 in amino acids: CASSVFGTDTQYF. CDR3 in DNA: TGTGCCAGCAGCGTTTTTGGCACAGATACGCAGTATTTT. Full variable domain (remainder filled in from reference TRBV9 and TRBJ2-3): DSGVTQTPKHLITATGQRVTLRCSPRSGDLSVYWYQQSLDQGLQFLIQYYNGEERAKGNILERFSAQQFPDLHSELNLSSLELGDSALYFCASSVFGTDTQYFGPGTRLTVL.

As to this clonotype: Given a much more abundant clone one base away, this may be a read error. This chain joins TRBV27 and TRBJ2-7; D is ambiguous. The CDR3 extends over 13 amino acids. V was trimmed by 5 bases and J by 0 bases, leaving 8 bases between them. Germline-derived CDR1 and CDR2 are MNHEY and SMNVEV (reference sequence). The CDR3 sequence: CASSVELSYEQYF. The CDR3 DNA sequence: TGTGCCAGCAGTGTAGAGCTCTCCTACGAGCAGTACTTC.

V is TRBV6-2 or TRBV6-3 and J is TRBJ2-3; D not certain. V lost 1 base and J lost 4, with 9 bases in between. CDR1 and CDR2 from the germline V gene are MNHEY and SVGEGT. The CDR3 covers 14 residues. The CDR3 loop is CASSYLSLADTQYF. The CDR3 nucleotides are TGTGCCAGCAGTTACTTATCCCTGGCAGATACGCAGTATTTT.